This TCR beta chain was sequenced for a study of Ad26.COV2.S vaccination and SARS-CoV-2 variants. Sequenced by immunoSEQ multiplex PCR; TCRdb stores in-frame clones only, minus some. The sample has 43,000 or so clones, approximately 83% seen once. This CDR3 is 16 amino acids long. From germline, CDR1 is SGHRS and CDR2 YFSETQ. Trimming left V 0 bases short and J 6 bases short, with 16 bases between. Study results and caveats: Responses of T cells in total may have been underestimated by the TCR breadth and depth analyses. Vaccinees reportedly had broad spike-specific CD8+ and CD4+ T cell responses.

Remarks on this clone: The antigen remains unidentified.

Specimen: peripheral blood, collected after recovery from COVID-19. The sequence was obtained from a human donor who had recovered from COVID-19. This chain connects TRBV5-1 to TRBJ1-3; D possibly corresponds to TRBD1 (5 bases). This chain's CDR3 is CASSLAGHSDINTIYF. CDR3 nucleotide sequence: TGCGCCAGCAGCTTGGCCGGACACTCGGATATAAACACCATATATTTT. Variable domain in full (rest from reference TRBV5-1 and TRBJ1-3): KAGVTQTPRYLIKTRGQQVTLSCSPISGHRSVSWYQQTPGQGLQFLFEYFSETQRNKGNFPGRFSGRQFSNSRSEMNVSTLELGDSALYLCASSLAGHSDINTIYFGEGSWLTVV.